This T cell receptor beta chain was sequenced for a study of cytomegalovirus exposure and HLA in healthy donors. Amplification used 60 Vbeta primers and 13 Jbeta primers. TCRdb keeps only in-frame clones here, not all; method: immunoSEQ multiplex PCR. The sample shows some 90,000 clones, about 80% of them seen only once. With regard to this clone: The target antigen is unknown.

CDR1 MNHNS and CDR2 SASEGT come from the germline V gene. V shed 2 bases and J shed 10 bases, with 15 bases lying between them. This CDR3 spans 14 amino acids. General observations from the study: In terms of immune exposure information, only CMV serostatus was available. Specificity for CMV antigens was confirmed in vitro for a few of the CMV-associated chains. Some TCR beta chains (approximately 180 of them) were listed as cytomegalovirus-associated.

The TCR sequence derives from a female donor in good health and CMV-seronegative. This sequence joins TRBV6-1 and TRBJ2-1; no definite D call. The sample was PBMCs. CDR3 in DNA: TGTGCCAGCAGTGAAAAAATGGTCCCAGGAGAGCAGTTCTTC. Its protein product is CASSEKMVPGEQFF.